This TCR beta chain originates from a study of T cells in Graves' hyperthyroidism and ophthalmopathy. Study information: Any treatment followed the collection of peripheral blood at initial diagnosis.

There are a few counts of this clonotype. A junction boundary mismatches the germline segment, possibly from a read error. The CDR3 has 12 residues. Participants, patients aged 18 to 65, had newly diagnosed hyperthyroidism with a duration under 2 months. Orbital computed tomography and thyroid ultrasound, together with serum TRAb and thyroxine and clinical symptoms, were used for diagnoses. Regions amplified from RNA transcripts were the TCR beta CDR3 regions. Using the HTBI primer set, a first-round RT-PCR was run on the TCR CDR3. TCRdb ran MiXCR on the multiplex PCR reads and lists one entry per CDR3 protein. The profile shows some 440,000 distinct CDR3 sequences, 15% to 19% of them singletons.

Sequencing input: blood. The TCR comes from a woman younger than 35 with Graves' hyperthyroidism. The J gene is TRBJ2-7, the V gene TRBV12-3 or TRBV12-4, with 7 bases lining up with TRBD1. This chain's CDR3 is CASSRQGYKQYF. The CDR3 coding sequence is TGTGCCAGCAGCAGACAGGGCTACAAGCAGTACTTC.